Listed below are T cell receptor beta chains from one sample, sequenced in a study of blood T cell repertoires in COVID-19. Produced via immunoSEQ multiplex PCR; TCRdb's table is partial and in-frame only. The data contain 70,000 or so clones, 70% to 75% of them singletons. Material for sequencing was peripheral blood. These receptors originate from a woman in her 70s with acute or convalescent COVID-19. Both conserved end residues are part of each CDR3. Fields, in order: CDR3 DNA, CDR3 protein, J gene, V gene, D gene. A D gene is named only where the DNA matches it firmly.

TGCGCCAGCAGCCTGGACGGTATCTTCACTGAAGCTTTCTTT,CASSLDGIFTEAFF,TRBJ1-1,TRBV5-1,.
TGTGCCAGCAGTGAAGGACCACAGGCATATCAGCCCCAGCATTTT,CASSEGPQAYQPQHF,TRBJ1-5,TRBV6-1,.
TGTGCCAGCAGCCTACGGGGGGTCGGGGCCACTGAAGCTTTCTTT,CASSLRGVGATEAFF,TRBJ1-1,TRBV5-5,.
TGTGCCAGCAGCTCGGACAGGCGGAATCAGCCCCAGCATTTT,CASSSDRRNQPQHF,TRBJ1-5,TRBV7-9,TRBD1
TGTGCCAGCAGCTTGACAGGGGGTGGCTACACCTTC,CASSLTGGGYTF,TRBJ1-2,TRBV7-2,TRBD1
TGTGCCAGCAGCCTACAGAGGAACACCGGGGAGCTGTTTTTT,CASSLQRNTGELFF,TRBJ2-2,TRBV3-1/TRBV3-2,.
TGTGCCAGCAGTGAACGGGGGAAGGGTTCACCCCTCCACTTT,CASSERGKGSPLHF,TRBJ1-6,TRBV6-1,.
TGCGCCAGCAGCCAGGAAACTAGCGGGAGAATTAATGAGCAGTTCTTC,CASSQETSGRINEQFF,TRBJ2-1,TRBV4-1,TRBD2
TGTGCCAGCAGTCCAACGACAGGCTCCTACAATGAGCAGTTCTTC,CASSPTTGSYNEQFF,TRBJ2-1,TRBV6-2/TRBV6-3,.
TGTGCCTGGAGTGTAGATTTCTCAGGGTTCCAAGAGACCCAGTACTTC,CAWSVDFSGFQETQYF,TRBJ2-5,TRBV30,.
TGTGCCAGCAGTGAGCCAGGAAATCAGCCCCAGCATTTT,CASSEPGNQPQHF,TRBJ1-5,TRBV25-1,.
TGTGCCAGCAGTTTATTTAGACAGCCGAACACCGGGGAGCTGTTTTTT,CASSLFRQPNTGELFF,TRBJ2-2,TRBV28,.
TGTGCCAGTACCAGAACAGGGGGCAACGAGCAGTACTTC,CASTRTGGNEQYF,TRBJ2-7,TRBV19,TRBD1
TGTGCCAGCAGCCAAGACAGGATGGGGACTGAAGCTTTCTTT,CASSQDRMGTEAFF,TRBJ1-1,TRBV11-2,.
TGTGCCAGTAAAACAGGGTTGTCTAATGAAAAACTGTTTTTT,CASKTGLSNEKLFF,TRBJ1-4,TRBV28,.
TGTGCCAGTAGTCTGGGACTTGGCACAGATACGCAGTATTTT,CASSLGLGTDTQYF,TRBJ2-3,TRBV19,.
TGTGCCACCAGCAGCTCAACAGGGGACGGCTACACCTTC,CATSSSTGDGYTF,TRBJ1-2,TRBV15,TRBD1